These 30 T cell receptor beta chains came from one sample sequenced in a study of blood T cell repertoires in COVID-19. Repertoires were generated with immunoSEQ multiplex PCR, while TCRdb's copy carries only in-frame clones and drops some. Of 400,000 to 500,000 clones in the sample, 88% were seen once. Source material: PBMCs or T cells enriched from blood (not recorded which). The origin of the receptors is a woman in her 40s who had recovered from COVID-19.

This chain links TRBV5-4 with TRBJ1-2; 8 nucleotides align to TRBD1. The CDR3 length is 14 residues. Looked up from germline, CDR1 is SGHNT and CDR2 is YYREEE (reference sequence). V trimming: 3 bases; J trimming: 2 bases; junction bases outside the gene matches: 3. The chain's CDR3 is CASSSWDRNYGYTF. The CDR3, as DNA: TGTGCCAGCAGCTCCTGGGACAGGAACTATGGCTACACCTTC.

This rearrangement joins TRBV11-3 to TRBJ2-7; 7 bases align to TRBD1. The CDR3 is 16 residues long. J gave up 0 bases and V 5 bases, and 10 bases lay outside the gene matches. The V gene's germline CDR1 is SGHNT and CDR2 YENEEA. CDR3 bases: TGTGCCAGCAGCACTCCCGGGACAGCGAACTCCTACGAGCAGTACTTC. Protein sequence: CASSTPGTANSYEQYF.

This clone has just one count. This sequence joins TRBV11-2 and TRBJ2-5, with a possible D match to TRBD2 (6 bases). Trimming stripped 6 bases from V and 3 bases from J, with 17 bases between. CDR3 length: 15 residues. Germline CDR1 is SGHAT and CDR2 is FQNNGV. CDR3 sequence: CASRSGDSRKETQYF. CDR3 bases: TGTGCCAGCAGAAGTGGGGACTCCCGGAAAGAGACCCAGTACTTC.

The rearrangement joins TRBV5-1 to TRBJ2-7; 9 nucleotides line up with TRBD1. The germline CDR1 and CDR2 sequences are SGHRS and YFSETQ. The V gene end was trimmed by 0 bases and the J gene end by 3 bases; junction bases not matched to a gene: 4. The CDR3 totals 15 residues. The CDR3 here is CASSLETGGHYEQYF. As DNA, the CDR3 is TGCGCCAGCAGCTTGGAGACAGGGGGTCACTACGAGCAGTACTTC. The entire variable domain, with the rest obtained from reference TRBV5-1 and TRBJ2-7, is as follows: KAGVTQTPRYLIKTRGQQVTLSCSPISGHRSVSWYQQTPGQGLQFLFEYFSETQRNKGNFPGRFSGRQFSNSRSEMNVSTLELGDSALYLCASSLETGGHYEQYFGPGTRLTVT.

The chain is built from TRBV14 and TRBJ2-3; D perhaps matches TRBD1 (5 bases). V lost 5 bases, J lost 0 bases, and 12 bases lay in between. The CDR3 consists of 15 residues. The germline gives CDR1 SGHDN, CDR2 FVKESK. The CDR3 nucleotides are TGTGCCAGCAGCAGAGCCAGGGCGAGCACAGATACGCAGTATTTT. It specifies CASSRARASTDTQYF.

This clone was detected only a few times. The chain couples TRBV29-1 to TRBJ1-1; D possibly corresponds to TRBD1 (5 bases). Germline values: CDR1 SQVTM, CDR2 ANQGSEA. This CDR3 contains 13 residues. Trimming left V 7 bases short and J 0 bases short, with 12 bases between. CDR3 DNA: TGCAGCGGTAGGGGTGTAATGAACACTGAAGCTTTCTTT. Translated: CSGRGVMNTEAFF.

For the CDR3, the DNA is TGCGCCAGCATGCCTGACAGGGCTACCGGGGAGCTGTTTTTT. Encoded protein: CASMPDRATGELFF. This chain uses TRBV5-1 with TRBJ2-2; 7 nucleotides line up with TRBD1. The ends lost 6 bases at V and 5 bases at J; junction bases unmatched: 7. The CDR3 is 14 residues long. Germline V CDR1 and CDR2: SGHRS, YFSETQ.

The chain uses TRBV21-1 and TRBJ2-1; TRBD2, the table's D call, was not compared with the DNA. TRBV21-1 is classified as a pseudogene. The CDR3 spans 17 residues. CDR3 sequence (DNA): TGTGCCAGCAGCATCACTGCCGGGACTATCGTCTTAAATGAGCAGTTCTTC. This gives the protein CASSITAGTIVLNEQFF.

V usage is TRBV2 and J usage is TRBJ1-5; D is ambiguous. Trimming took 4 bases from V and 5 from J, leaving 18 bases between them. Germline V gene lookup returns CDR1 SNHLY and CDR2 FYNNEI. This CDR3 comprises 16 residues. CDR3 nucleotide sequence: TGTGCCAGCAGTGGTGCAAATTTGAGACTCCATCAGCCCCAGCATTTT. Translation gives CASSGANLRLHQPQHF.

This sequence joins TRBV11-2 and TRBJ2-1; 12 bases fit TRBD2. Looked up from germline, CDR1 is SGHAT and CDR2 is FQNNGV. CDR3 size: 17 residues. V trimming: 0 bases; J trimming: 4 bases; junction bases outside the gene matches: 4. CDR3 sequence reads: CASSLETSGSLYNEQFF. Written as DNA, the CDR3 is TGTGCCAGCAGCTTAGAGACTAGCGGGAGCTTATACAATGAGCAGTTCTTC. Based on the CDR3 plus reference TRBV11-2 and TRBJ2-1, the full variable domain is EAGVAQSPRYKIIEKRQSVAFWCNPISGHATLYWYQQILGQGPKLLIQFQNNGVVDDSQLPKDRFSAERLKGVDSTLKIQPAKLEDSAVYLCASSLETSGSLYNEQFFGPGTRLTVL.

The chain employs TRBV19 and TRBJ2-5, with 8 bases matching TRBD2. J gave up 1 base and V 4 bases, and 8 bases lay outside the gene matches. The CDR3 length is 16 residues. Germline CDR1 reads LNHDA; CDR2 reads SQIVND (reference sequence). As DNA, the CDR3 is TGTGCCAGTAGTACCCCCAGCGGGAGTCCCCAAGAGACCCAGTACTTC. Translating it yields CASSTPSGSPQETQYF.

This rearrangement joins TRBV5-1 to TRBJ1-1; D gene unclear. CDR1 SGHRS and CDR2 YFSETQ come from the germline V gene. Trimming removed 2 bases from V and 0 bases from J, with 14 bases in between. CDR3 length equals 16 residues. The CDR3 reads CASSLDWAGMNTEAFF. CDR3 coding DNA: TGCGCCAGCAGCTTAGATTGGGCAGGCATGAACACTGAAGCTTTCTTT.

V usage is TRBV7-2 and J usage is TRBJ1-6; no reliable D call. Germline assignment: CDR1 SGHTA and CDR2 FQGNSA. Trimming left V 7 bases short and J 6 bases short, with 16 bases between. CDR3 length: 15 residues. The DNA of the CDR3 is TGTGCCAGCATCATAAACCCGGGAGGTAATTCACCCCTCCACTTT. It codes for CASIINPGGNSPLHF.

V gene TRBV6-1 combines with J gene TRBJ1-5; 7 positions match TRBD1. This CDR3 contains 17 residues. Germline trimming cut 4 bases from V and 1 base from J; bases unmatched to any gene: 10. Germline CDR1 reads MNHNS; CDR2 reads SASEGT. CDR3 DNA sequence: TGTGCCAGCAGTGCCAGACAGGGACCAGGGAGCAATCAGCCCCAGCATTTT. It translates to CASSARQGPGSNQPQHF.

The chain employs TRBV3-1 (or the pseudogene TRBV3-2) and TRBJ1-2; tentatively, D is TRBD1 (5 bases). The CDR3 covers 13 residues. V lost 0 bases to trimming and J lost 7 bases, with 9 bases between them. Looked up from germline, CDR1 is LGHDT and CDR2 is YNNKEL (reference sequence). CDR3 residues: CASSQDRQGGYTF. The DNA for the CDR3 is TGTGCCAGCAGCCAAGATAGGCAGGGTGGCTACACCTTC.

The chain is built from TRBV9 and TRBJ1-2; maybe TRBD1 (6 bases). Germline CDR1 is SGDLS and CDR2 is YYNGEE. Trimming took 4 bases from V and 6 from J, leaving 19 bases between them. This CDR3 is built from 15 residues. CDR3 nucleotides: TGTGCCAGCAGCCTCTCATCTTTCGGGACAAATGGCTACACCTTC. It encodes CASSLSSFGTNGYTF. Complete variable domain (other parts from reference TRBV9 and TRBJ1-2): DSGVTQTPKHLITATGQRVTLRCSPRSGDLSVYWYQQSLDQGLQFLIQYYNGEERAKGNILERFSAQQFPDLHSELNLSSLELGDSALYFCASSLSSFGTNGYTFGSGTRLTVV.

This clone appeared once. The chain has TRBV7-9 and TRBJ1-1; D is ambiguous. Deletions cut 0 bases from V and 6 bases from J, with 14 bases between. The CDR3 spans 15 residues. The germline V gene has CDR1 SEHNR and CDR2 FQNEAQ (reference sequence). The CDR3 DNA follows: TGTGCCAGCAGCTTAGCGGAGGGTGGGTTGGCTGAAGCTTTCTTT. As protein: CASSLAEGGLAEAFF. Drawing the rest from reference TRBV7-9 and TRBJ1-1, the complete variable domain is DTGVSQNPRHKITKRGQNVTFRCDPISEHNRLYWYRQTLGQGPEFLTYFQNEAQLEKSRLLSDRFSAERPKGSFSTLEIQRTEQGDSAMYLCASSLAEGGLAEAFFGQGTRLTVV.

The rearrangement uses TRBV6-5 and TRBJ1-6, with 9 bases fitting TRBD1. The ends lost 5 bases at V and 9 bases at J; junction bases unmatched: 8. Germline V gene lookup returns CDR1 MNHEY and CDR2 SVGAGI. The CDR3 contains 15 residues. DNA of the CDR3: TGTGCCAGCAGTCGCATCACAGGGGGCAGTTCACCCCTCCACTTT. Translating it yields CASSRITGGSSPLHF.

This clone was observed once. The V call is TRBV7-2, the J call TRBJ2-1, with D perhaps matching TRBD1 (6 bases). V was cut by 1 base and J by 4 bases, with 14 bases left in between. The CDR3 has 16 amino acids. The germline V gene encodes CDR1 SGHTA and CDR2 FQGNSA. Here the CDR3 reads CASSLEGTISYNEQFF. DNA of the CDR3: TGTGCCAGCAGCTTAGAGGGGACAATTTCTTACAATGAGCAGTTCTTC.

The chain uses TRBV5-8 and TRBJ1-4, with 12 positions matching TRBD1. CDR3 length equals 16 residues. The V and J ends lost 3 bases and 4 bases, in that order; junction bases with no gene match: 4. Germline-derived CDR1 and CDR2 are SGHTS and YDEGEE. The CDR3 spells CASSSGTGGVNEKLFF. DNA of the CDR3: TGTGCCAGCAGCTCCGGGACAGGGGGCGTTAATGAAAAACTGTTTTTT.

The CDR3 coding sequence is TGCGCCAGCAGCTTGCAGGGACAGGGATCCATCTCTGGAAACACCATATATTTT. The encoded protein is CASSLQGQGSISGNTIYF. The V and J genes are TRBV5-1 and TRBJ1-3; TRBD1 aligns across 9 bases. V lost 1 base and J lost 0; bases outside the gene matches: 8. The germline gives CDR1 SGHRS, CDR2 YFSETQ. The CDR3 has 18 residues.

This chain joins TRBV4-3 and TRBJ2-7; D unresolved. V lost 0 bases to trimming and J lost 1 base, with 7 bases between them. The length of the CDR3 is 14 residues. CDR1 and CDR2 from the germline V gene are LGHNA and YSLEER. In nucleotides, the CDR3 is TGCGCCAGCAGCCAAGAACCCGCGTCCTACGAGCAGTACTTC. It specifies CASSQEPASYEQYF.

V and J are TRBV4-3 and TRBJ2-7, with D possibly matching TRBD2 (6 bases). Germline loops: CDR1 LGHNA, CDR2 YSLEER. Trimming took 4 bases from V and 0 from J, leaving 13 bases between them. The CDR3 loop spans 15 amino acids. DNA for the CDR3: TGCGCCAGCAGCCGGGGAGGTGGTGCCTCCTACGAGCAGTACTTC. The encoded protein is CASSRGGGASYEQYF.

V usage is TRBV19 and J usage is TRBJ1-1; TRBD1 matches 7 bases. V dropped 7 bases and J dropped 3; count of bases not matched to a gene: 11. Germline-derived CDR1 and CDR2 are LNHDA and SQIVND (reference sequence). The CDR3 runs to 15 residues. The CDR3 DNA follows: TGTGCCAGTAAGAGGGGCCAGACAGGGCACACTGAAGCTTTCTTT. Translated: CASKRGQTGHTEAFF.

This chain joins TRBV4-2 and TRBJ2-5; weak D call: TRBD1 (6 bases). V was shortened by 1 base and J by 5 bases, with 8 bases between the two germline ends. Germline values: CDR1 LGHNA, CDR2 YNFKEQ. The CDR3 contains 13 residues. The DNA for the CDR3 is TGTGCCAGCAGCCAAGTCAGGGGTGAGACCCAGTACTTC. This gives the protein CASSQVRGETQYF.

V gene TRBV29-1 combines with J gene TRBJ1-1; the D is unclear. The CDR3 has 13 amino acids. V was pared by 1 base and J by 4 bases, with 10 bases between. Germline V gives CDR1 SQVTM, CDR2 ANQGSEA. CDR3 region: CSVEGGYFTEAFF. CDR3 DNA sequence: TGCAGCGTTGAAGGAGGGTATTTCACTGAAGCTTTCTTT. The whole variable domain, remainder taken from reference TRBV29-1 and TRBJ1-1, is SAVISQKPSRDICQRGTSLTIQCQVDSQVTMMFWYRQQPGQSLTLIATANQGSEATYESGFVIDKFPISRPNLTFSTLTVSNMSPEDSSIYLCSVEGGYFTEAFFGQGTRLTVV.

This clone has just a few counts. This chain uses TRBV7-9 with TRBJ1-1; D is possibly TRBD1 (5 bases). The V and J ends lost 3 bases and 0 bases respectively, with 11 bases between them. CDR1 is SEHNR and CDR2 is FQNEAQ in the germline V gene (reference sequence). The CDR3 consists of 15 residues. CDR3 coding DNA: TGTGCCAGCAGCTTCAGGGTAGGCCTGAACACTGAAGCTTTCTTT. Amino acid sequence: CASSFRVGLNTEAFF. The complete variable domain, with remaining parts taken from reference TRBV7-9 and TRBJ1-1, reads DTGVSQNPRHKITKRGQNVTFRCDPISEHNRLYWYRQTLGQGPEFLTYFQNEAQLEKSRLLSDRFSAERPKGSFSTLEIQRTEQGDSAMYLCASSFRVGLNTEAFFGQGTRLTVV.

This chain links TRBV5-4 with TRBJ2-3; 8 bases match TRBD2. Looked up from germline, CDR1 is SGHNT and CDR2 is YYREEE (reference sequence). The CDR3 is made up of 15 amino acids. V lost 0 bases and J lost 3; bases outside the gene matches: 3. CDR3 in amino acids: CASSLGPSGTDTQYF. The DNA for the CDR3 is TGTGCCAGCAGCTTGGGGCCTAGCGGGACAGATACGCAGTATTTT.

This clone appeared a single time. The rearrangement links TRBV7-8 to TRBJ2-2; 7 nucleotides agree with TRBD2. Germline V lookup: CDR1 SGHVS, CDR2 FQNEAQ. This CDR3 is 20 amino acids long. The V and J ends lost 0 bases and 7 bases, in that order; junction bases with no gene match: 20. The CDR3 DNA reads TGTGCCAGCAGCTTAGCTTGGCAACGGACTAGGGGTTTATTGGGCGGGGAGCTGTTTTTT. It codes for CASSLAWQRTRGLLGGELFF.

The V call is TRBV6-5, the J call TRBJ2-7, with a tentative D call TRBD1 (5 bases). Germline CDR1 MNHEY, CDR2 SVGAGI. V lost 2 bases and J lost 2, with 16 bases in between. The CDR3 is 16 amino acids. The CDR3 is CASSYPVGQGTYEQYF. Written as DNA, the CDR3 is TGTGCCAGCAGTTACCCAGTGGGGCAGGGAACCTACGAGCAGTACTTC.